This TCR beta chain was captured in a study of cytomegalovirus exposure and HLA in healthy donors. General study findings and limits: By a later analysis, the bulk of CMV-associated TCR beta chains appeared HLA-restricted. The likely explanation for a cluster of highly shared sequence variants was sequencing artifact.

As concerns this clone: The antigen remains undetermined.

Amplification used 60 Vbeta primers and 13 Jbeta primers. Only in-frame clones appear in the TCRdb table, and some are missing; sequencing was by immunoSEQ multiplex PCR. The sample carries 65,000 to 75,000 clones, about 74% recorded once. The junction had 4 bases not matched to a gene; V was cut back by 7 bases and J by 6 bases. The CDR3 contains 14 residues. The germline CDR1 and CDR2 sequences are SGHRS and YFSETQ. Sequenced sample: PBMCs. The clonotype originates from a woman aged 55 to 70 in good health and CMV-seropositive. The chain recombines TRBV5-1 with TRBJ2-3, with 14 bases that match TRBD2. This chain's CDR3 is CASGTSGRADTQYF. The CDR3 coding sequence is TGCGCCAGCGGGACTAGCGGGAGAGCTGATACGCAGTATTTT.